This T cell receptor beta chain was documented in a study of cytomegalovirus exposure and HLA in healthy donors. Use of 60 Vbeta and 13 Jbeta primers characterized the PCR. Sequencing used immunoSEQ multiplex PCR; TCRdb keeps in-frame clones, though not all of them. The table shows 130,000 to 150,000 clones, with 60% to 85% occurring only once. The CDR3 sequence is 17 residues long. This sequence was found in a man younger than 30 in good health and CMV-seronegative. The genes are TRBV21-1 and TRBJ2-7; the table gives TRBD2 as D, unverified against the DNA. TRBV21-1 is designated a pseudogene. The sequenced material came from PBMCs. The CDR3 DNA sequence: TGTGCCAGCAGCAAACGAGGTTTGGCAGAATACTCCTACGAGCAGTACTTC. Protein: CASSKRGLAEYSYEQYF.